Following are 19 T cell receptor beta chains from one sample sequenced in a study of identical twins (dated by TCRdb to the mid-2010s). The library relied on 5' RACE. Sequencing instrument: Illumina HiSeq 2000. Using fastp trimming at Q25 and MiXCR clonotype assembly, TCRdb reanalyzed the public sequencing data and kept in-frame beta chains. When rows share a CDR3 protein, they turn into one entry using the most common DNA and genes. The sample table contains around 650,000 distinct CDR3 sequences; only one count was recorded for around 7.4% of them. Together, the top ten hold 1.6% of the sample. A further study also used this sample, focusing on yellow fever vaccine responses in identical twins.

The sequencing input was PBMCs. The receptors come from a woman aged 18-29 years in good health.

This clonotype was counted at least ten times. V and J are TRBV20-1 and TRBJ2-1, with 9 positions matching TRBD2. Germline V gives CDR1 DFQATT, CDR2 SNEGSKA (reference sequence). The ends lost 2 bases at V and 5 bases at J; junction bases unmatched: 7. The CDR3 has 15 amino acids. In nucleotides, the CDR3 is TGCAGTGCTAGAACTGGGACTAGCCCCAACAATGAGCAGTTCTTC. It encodes CSARTGTSPNNEQFF.

This clonotype was counted many times. The V and J genes are TRBV27 and TRBJ1-5, with D hard to call. The CDR3 totals 13 residues. V gave up 3 bases and J gave up 6 bases, with 9 bases separating them. Per the germline V gene, CDR1 is MNHEY and CDR2 is SMNVEV (reference sequence). The CDR3 DNA reads TGTGCCAGCAGTTTGGTCGAGAGTCAGCCCCAGCATTTT. Translation gives CASSLVESQPQHF.

This clonotype came up a few times. The chain combines TRBV20-1 with TRBJ1-3; the D gene is possibly TRBD1 (6 bases). V was cut by 0 bases and J by 4 bases, with 16 bases left in between. Per germline, CDR1 DFQATT and CDR2 SNEGSKA (reference sequence). This CDR3 contains 16 residues. The CDR3 is CSARDLAGTPGNTIYF. The CDR3 DNA reads TGCAGTGCTAGAGATTTGGCCGGGACACCAGGAAACACCATATATTTT.

In its sample, this clonotype was seen a few times. The genes are TRBV7-2 and TRBJ1-1; a weak D match, TRBD1 (5 bases). Deletions cut 4 bases from V and 1 base from J, with 10 bases between. This CDR3 has 14 amino acids. The germline V gene encodes CDR1 SGHTA and CDR2 FQGNSA. Written as DNA, the CDR3 is TGTGCCAGCAGCTGGGGGGGGGAGAACACTGAAGCTTTCTTT. The encoded protein is CASSWGGENTEAFF.

This clonotype was seen repeatedly, ten times or more. V and J are TRBV3-1 and TRBJ2-1; possibly TRBD1 for D (7 bases). V was cut by 1 base and J by 2 bases, with 9 bases left in between. Germline CDR1 is LGHDT and CDR2 is YNNKEL (reference sequence). The CDR3 is 15 residues long. CDR3 DNA: TGTGCCAGCAGCCAAGCCAGGGGGGCCTACAATGAGCAGTTCTTC. This codes for CASSQARGAYNEQFF.

This clonotype was seen more than once but under ten times. The chain employs TRBV6-1 and TRBJ2-2; TRBD1 matches at 11 bases. Per germline, CDR1 MNHNS and CDR2 SASEGT. This CDR3 has 18 residues. After removal of 2 bases from V and 3 bases from J, the junction contained 8 bases not matched to a gene. CDR3 residues: CASSEKLDRGRYTGELFF. As DNA, the CDR3 is TGTGCCAGCAGTGAAAAACTGGACAGGGGGCGATACACCGGGGAGCTGTTTTTT.

In this sample, this clonotype turned up a few times. In DNA form, the CDR3 reads TGTGCCAGCACCTCGCCAGGGGGTACTAATGAAAAACTGTTTTTT. This encodes CASTSPGGTNEKLFF. The chain employs TRBV12-3 or TRBV12-4 and TRBJ1-4; 7 bases align to TRBD1. V trimming: 7 bases; J trimming: 2 bases; junction bases outside the gene matches: 7. The CDR3 loop spans 15 amino acids.

This clonotype was recorded at least ten times. This chain links TRBV28 with TRBJ1-2; 8 bases map to TRBD1. The germline CDR1 and CDR2 sequences are MDHEN and SYDVKM. The CDR3 loop spans 14 amino acids. V trimming: 5 bases; J trimming: 7 bases; junction bases outside the gene matches: 9. Written as DNA, the CDR3 is TGTGCCAGCAGTCCCGGACAGGGTTTTGTTGGCTACACCTTC. This gives the protein CASSPGQGFVGYTF.

The V gene is TRBV6-2 or TRBV6-3, the J gene TRBJ2-4; D is possibly TRBD1 or TRBD2 (5 bases each). V lost 2 bases and J lost 1, with 9 bases in between. CDR1 MNHEY and CDR2 SVGEGT come from the germline V gene. This CDR3 is built from 15 residues. DNA of the CDR3: TGTGCCAGCAGTTACGATGAGGGGGCCAAAAACATTCAGTACTTC. This codes for CASSYDEGAKNIQYF.

The table lists this clonotype with a few counts. The V call is TRBV20-1, the J call TRBJ2-6, with D maybe TRBD1 (5 bases). Germline values: CDR1 DFQATT, CDR2 SNEGSKA (reference sequence). The length of the CDR3 is 15 residues. V lost 3 bases and J lost 2, with 11 bases in between. For the CDR3, the DNA is TGCAGTGCTAGTTTTTCCAGGGCTGGGGCCAACGTCCTGACTTTC. Translating it yields CSASFSRAGANVLTF.

This clonotype occurred a few times. The chain couples TRBV27 to TRBJ2-1; perhaps TRBD2 as D (6 bases). Germline lookup yields CDR1 MNHEY and CDR2 SMNVEV (reference sequence). The CDR3 has 13 amino acids. The V end was cut by 3 bases, the J end by 8 bases, with 11 bases between. The CDR3 spells CASSFWGVDEQFF. The DNA for the CDR3 is TGTGCCAGCAGTTTTTGGGGGGTTGATGAGCAGTTCTTC.

The rearrangement links TRBV5-1 to TRBJ2-1; 14 nucleotides match TRBD2. The CDR3 is made up of 14 amino acids. Germline-derived CDR1 and CDR2 are SGHRS and YFSETQ. V lost 9 bases to trimming and J lost 8 bases; unmatched junction nucleotides: 7. The CDR3 sequence: CATRTSGRTDEQFF. The CDR3 DNA is TGCGCCACTCGGACTAGCGGGAGGACTGATGAGCAGTTCTTC.

This clonotype appeared many times. V and J are TRBV12-3 or TRBV12-4 and TRBJ2-1; D might be TRBD2 (5 bases). Trimming removed 6 bases from V and 4 bases from J, with 16 bases in between. The CDR3 runs 15 residues. In DNA, the CDR3 is TGTGCCAGCAGCCCGGACTCGATGGGGTACAATGAGCAGTTCTTC. It translates to CASSPDSMGYNEQFF.

This clonotype was observed a handful of times. CDR3 residues: CASSQAVLNTEAFF. CDR3 DNA sequence: TGCGCCAGCAGCCAGGCCGTTTTGAACACTGAAGCTTTCTTT. The chain recombines TRBV4-1 with TRBJ1-1; D uncertain. V lost 3 bases and J 0 bases, leaving 8 bases between the germline ends. CDR1 and CDR2 from the germline V gene are MGHRA and YSYEKL. The length of the CDR3 is 14 residues.

The chain couples TRBV3-1 to TRBJ2-7; a weak D match, TRBD2 (6 bases). V was pared by 1 base and J by 2 bases, with 12 bases between. The CDR3 contains 15 residues. Germline V CDR1 and CDR2: LGHDT, YNNKEL (reference sequence). CDR3 loop: CASSQVVEGTYEQYF. The DNA for the CDR3 is TGTGCCAGCAGCCAAGTGGTGGAGGGGACCTACGAGCAGTACTTC.

V usage is TRBV11-2 and J usage is TRBJ1-1; D gene ambiguous. Trimming cost V 5 bases and J 4 bases, with 11 bases left between them. The CDR3 covers 13 residues. CDR1 and CDR2 (germline): SGHAT, FQNNGV. For the CDR3, the DNA is TGTGCCAGCAGCCAAGGGTGGATCACTGAAGCTTTCTTT. Its protein product is CASSQGWITEAFF.

This chain uses TRBV5-1 with TRBJ2-1; TRBD1 matches 9 bases. This CDR3 region has 12 residues. J was trimmed by 9 bases and V by 4 bases; bases with no gene match: 2. CDR1 SGHRS and CDR2 YFSETQ come from the germline V gene. CDR3 amino acids: CASSPDRGEQFF. CDR3 in DNA: TGCGCCAGCAGCCCGGACAGGGGTGAGCAGTTCTTC.

The chain couples TRBV7-9 to TRBJ2-7, with 7 bases lining up with TRBD1. Germline loops: CDR1 SEHNR, CDR2 FQNEAQ (reference sequence). The CDR3 covers 14 residues. The J segment lost 6 bases and the V segment lost 1 base, leaving 6 bases of the junction unmatched. The CDR3 here is CASSLGGQAGEQYV. CDR3 nucleotides: TGTGCCAGCAGCTTAGGAGGACAGGCGGGCGAGCAGTACGTC.

The chain links TRBV2 to TRBJ2-2, with 8 nucleotides matching TRBD2. Unmatched junction bases numbered 9, after V lost 4 bases and J lost 5 bases. Germline lookup yields CDR1 SNHLY and CDR2 FYNNEI. This CDR3 has 16 residues. The CDR3 bases are TGTGCCAGCAGTGGTAGCGGGACAATTGCTACCGGGGAGCTGTTTTTT. This encodes CASSGSGTIATGELFF.